These T cell receptor beta chains were read from a single sample in a study of control samples from healthy donors and cancer patients. TCRdb keeps only in-frame clones here, not all; method: immunoSEQ multiplex PCR. Counted here are about 160,000 clones, approximately 90% occurring once; the ten biggest clones make up more than 10%. Sequencing input: blood. The origin of the receptors is a man aged 30-40 years in good health. The CDR3 runs from the conserved cysteine through the conserved F or W. Fields, in order: J gene, D gene, V gene, clone size, CDR3 DNA, CDR3 protein. The D gene is left open where the match is weak. The listing skips clone size in some rows; elsewhere it reads once, few, many or a size class.

TRBJ1-4	.	TRBV4-3	.	TGCGCCAGCGCTACCGGGGCGGGACTGATTAATGAAAAACTGTTTTTT	CASATGAGLINEKLFF
TRBJ1-2	TRBD1	TRBV19	.	TGTGCCAGTAGTATCTCCGGGACAGGGGGCAAGTTGGGCTACACCTTC	CASSISGTGGKLGYTF
TRBJ1-1	.	TRBV25-1	.	TGTGCCAGCAGAGAGGGGATGTTGACTGAAGCTTTCTTT	CASREGMLTEAFF
TRBJ2-5	.	TRBV19	.	TGTGCCAGTAGTGGGGAGACCCAGTACTTC	CASSGETQYF
TRBJ2-7	TRBD2	TRBV10-2	.	TGCGCCAGCAGCGAACTAGCGGGAGGTCCCTCCTACGAGCAGTACTTC	CASSELAGGPSYEQYF
TRBJ1-4	TRBD1	TRBV13	.	TGTGCCAGCAGCGAGGGGGCGATTAATGAAAAACTGTTTTTT	CASSEGAINEKLFF
TRBJ1-2	.	TRBV21-1	.	TGTGCCAGCACCCGACAGGTGGGATATGGCTACACCTTC	CASTRQVGYGYTF
TRBJ2-5	.	TRBV30	.	TGTGCCTGGAGTGGGGACGGCCAAGAGACCCAGTACTTC	CAWSGDGQETQYF
TRBJ1-4	.	TRBV4-1	.	TGCGCCAGCAGCCTTCCGGGCCGTCGGGGTGAAAAACTGTTTTTT	CASSLPGRRGEKLFF
TRBJ1-1	TRBD1	TRBV6-5	.	TGTGCCAGCACCGGACAGGGGGCAGGTTTTGCTGAAGCTTTCTTT	CASTGQGAGFAEAFF
TRBJ1-1	TRBD1	TRBV28	.	TGTGCCAGCAGTTCCTGGGACAGGGGGGTGTCGGGCACTGAAGCTTTCTTT	CASSSWDRGVSGTEAFF
TRBJ1-2	.	TRBV15	.	TGTGCCACCGGAACGGAGCCCGCCGCTCATGGCTACACCTTC	CATGTEPAAHGYTF
TRBJ2-7	.	TRBV10-3	once	TGTGCCATCACAAGGGGGGGACCTCGCTACTACGAGCAGTACTTC	CAITRGGPRYYEQYF
TRBJ1-2	.	TRBV6-5	.	TGTGCCAGCGTAGGGCCAAAAAACTATGGCTACACCTTC	CASVGPKNYGYTF
TRBJ1-2	.	TRBV6-5	.	TGTGCCAGTCTGTGGGGGCAGTACTATGGCTACACCTTC	CASLWGQYYGYTF
TRBJ2-7	.	TRBV6-2/TRBV6-3	.	TGTGCCAGCAGTTACTCGGGCAGGGGACCCACTTACGAGCAGTACTTC	CASSYSGRGPTYEQYF
TRBJ1-4	.	TRBV3-1/TRBV3-2	.	TGTGCCAGCAGCCAAGGGGGGCGTCGAAATGAAAAACTGTTTTTT	CASSQGGRRNEKLFF
TRBJ1-3	.	TRBV6-6	.	TGTGCCAGCAGTTATTTCGGGGGGAGCTCTGGAAACACCATATATTTT	CASSYFGGSSGNTIYF
TRBJ2-7	TRBD1	TRBV18	.	TGTGCCAGCTCACCCGGGACAGGGGGCTTTCGAGAGCAGTACTTC	CASSPGTGGFREQYF
TRBJ1-4	TRBD1	TRBV25-1	.	TGTGCCAGCAGTGCAGGGGACAGGGATAATGAAAAACTGTTTTTT	CASSAGDRDNEKLFF
TRBJ1-1	.	TRBV24-1	.	TGTGCCACCAGCCCGGGGGCAGGGCGGCCCACTGAAGCTTTCTTT	CATSPGAGRPTEAFF
TRBJ1-1	.	TRBV7-9	.	TGTGCCATAACAGGGAATGGTAACACTGAAGCTTTCTTT	CAITGNGNTEAFF
TRBJ1-1	.	TRBV5-1	.	TGCGCCAGCAGCTTGGTTCACGGAGGTTCCACTGAAGCTTTCTTT	CASSLVHGGSTEAFF
TRBJ2-3	TRBD2	TRBV5-1	.	TGCGCCAGCAGCCCCCTTTTGACTAGCGGGGTCACAGATACGCAGTATTTT	CASSPLLTSGVTDTQYF
TRBJ1-4	.	TRBV10-3	.	TGTGCCATCGGGGGGAGTAATGAAAAACTGTTTTTT	CAIGGSNEKLFF
TRBJ1-1	TRBD1	TRBV14	.	TGTGCCAGCAGCCAACTCGGGACAGGGGAAGGGACAAAGAACACTGAAGCTTTCTTT	CASSQLGTGEGTKNTEAFF
TRBJ2-1	TRBD2	TRBV4-3	few	TGCGCCAGCAGCCAACCAAGCGGGGGCCAGAATGAGCAGTTCTTC	CASSQPSGGQNEQFF
TRBJ1-5	.	TRBV23-1	once	TGCGCCAGCCCTAATCAGCCCCAGCATTTT	CASPNQPQHF
TRBJ2-7	TRBD1	TRBV4-3	.	TGCGCCAGCAGCCAAGGAAGGGACAGGACATACGAGCAGTACTTC	CASSQGRDRTYEQYF
TRBJ2-5	TRBD2	TRBV9	.	TGTGCCAGCAGCGTCGGACATGGACTAGCGGAGACCCAGTACTTC	CASSVGHGLAETQYF
TRBJ1-5	.	TRBV29-1	few	TGCAGCGTTGGGGCTCGGGATCAGCCCCAGCATTTT	CSVGARDQPQHF
TRBJ2-5	.	TRBV13	.	TGTGCCAGCAGCTTAGAGATCGATCTGCAAGAGACCCAGTACTTC	CASSLEIDLQETQYF
TRBJ1-2	.	TRBV10-3	.	TGTGCCATCCGGGGTAATCGGGGCAGACAGTTTATCTACGGCTACACCTTC	CAIRGNRGRQFIYGYTF
TRBJ1-2	.	TRBV6-6	.	TGTGCCAGCAGAATACGACAGTCTAACTATGGCTACACCTTC	CASRIRQSNYGYTF
TRBJ1-2	.	TRBV6-5	.	TGTGCCAGCAATAGTGAGGCGCGTGGCTACACCTTC	CASNSEARGYTF
TRBJ1-2	.	TRBV28	once	TGTGCCAGCAGTTTCGCGGACCCCCGCCGGAGATATGACTACACCTTC	CASSFADPRRRYDYTF
TRBJ2-7	.	TRBV30	once	TGTGCCTGGAGTGGCCAGGGCCCTCACGAGCAGTACTTC	CAWSGQGPHEQYF
TRBJ2-7	.	TRBV14	.	TGTGCCAGCAGCCAAGATCCAGGCAGCTCCTACGAGCAGTACTTC	CASSQDPGSSYEQYF
TRBJ1-4	.	TRBV28	once	TGTGCCAGCAGTTCCAATTCGCCGGAAAAACTGTTTTTT	CASSSNSPEKLFF
TRBJ2-7	.	TRBV27	.	TGTGCCACCCACCACGGTCACGAGCAGTACTTC	CATHHGHEQYF
TRBJ1-1	.	TRBV4-3	.	TGCGCCAGCAGCCAAGCCCGATCTACGGGACTGAACACTGAAGCTTTCTTT	CASSQARSTGLNTEAFF
TRBJ2-7	.	TRBV6-1	.	TGTGCCAGCAGTGAAGAGGGAGGGGGCTTGGACGAGCAGTACTTC	CASSEEGGGLDEQYF
TRBJ1-1	.	TRBV2	.	TGTGCCAGCAGTGGGGAGGTTAGCACTGAAGCTTTCTTT	CASSGEVSTEAFF
TRBJ1-1	.	TRBV15	.	TGTGCCACCAGCAGAGATCCTAAACCGGGAAACCAAGCTTTCTTT	CATSRDPKPGNQAFF
TRBJ1-4	.	TRBV5-1	.	TGCGCCAGCAGCTTGGCTGGCAGGGGAGATGAAAAACTGTTTTTT	CASSLAGRGDEKLFF
TRBJ2-2	TRBD2	TRBV11-3	.	TGTGCCAGCAGCTCAGGAACTAGCGGAAAGGGCACCGGGGAGCTGTTTTTT	CASSSGTSGKGTGELFF
TRBJ2-1	TRBD2	TRBV4-1	.	TGCGCCAGCAGCCCCTCCAGCGGGAGGGAAATTAGGCACAATGAGCAGTTCTTC	CASSPSSGREIRHNEQFF
TRBJ2-2	.	TRBV6-5	.	TGTGCCAGCAGTTACCCGTCTCAGGGGACCGGGGAGCTGTTTTTT	CASSYPSQGTGELFF
TRBJ2-7	TRBD2	TRBV4-3	.	TGCGCCAGCAGCCCCCTAGCGGGAAGATCCTACGAGCAGTACTTC	CASSPLAGRSYEQYF
TRBJ1-5	TRBD1	TRBV20-1	.	TGCAGTGCTAGTGAGGGACAGGGTTCGTTTCAGCAGCCCCAGCATTTT	CSASEGQGSFQQPQHF
TRBJ1-6	TRBD1	TRBV4-1	.	TGCGCCAGCAGCCTTATAGACAGGGGGGTATCACCCCTCCACTTT	CASSLIDRGVSPLHF
TRBJ1-2	TRBD1	TRBV7-9	few	TGTGCCAGCAGCCTTCTAACAGGGGATGGCTACACCTTC	CASSLLTGDGYTF
TRBJ2-2	.	TRBV3-1/TRBV3-2	.	TGTGCCAGCAGCCAAGATCGGGGGAGTAACACCGGGGAGCTGTTTTTT	CASSQDRGSNTGELFF
TRBJ1-6	.	TRBV27	.	TGTGCCAGCAGTTTATCCCCTACGGGGAGTGCCTACTCCTATAATTCACCCCTCCACTTT	CASSLSPTGSAYSYNSPLHF